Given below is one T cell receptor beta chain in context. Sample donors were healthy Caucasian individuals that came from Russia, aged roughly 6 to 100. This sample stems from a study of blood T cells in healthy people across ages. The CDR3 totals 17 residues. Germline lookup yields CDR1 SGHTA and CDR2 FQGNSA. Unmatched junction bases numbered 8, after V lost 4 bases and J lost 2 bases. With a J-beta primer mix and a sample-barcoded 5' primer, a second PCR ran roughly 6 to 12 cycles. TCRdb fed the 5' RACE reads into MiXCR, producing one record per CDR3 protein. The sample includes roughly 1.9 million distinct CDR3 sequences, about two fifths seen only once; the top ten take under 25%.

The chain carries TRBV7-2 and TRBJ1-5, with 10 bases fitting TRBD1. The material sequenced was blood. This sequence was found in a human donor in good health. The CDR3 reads CASSSPRGQGGNQPQHF. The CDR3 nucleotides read TGTGCCAGCAGCTCCCCCAGAGGACAGGGGGGCAATCAGCCCCAGCATTTT.